This TCR beta chain is from a study of siplizumab effects on memory and regulatory T cells. Study-level findings and limits: Poor capture below about 10^-5 frequency left most alloreactive clones unmapped to unstimulated subsets. Assignment of a naive or memory phenotype failed for roughly 80-96% of the proliferating CD4+ or CD8+ clones.

Between the trimmed V and J ends, which lost 1 base and 2 bases, there was a span of 31 bases. Germline values: CDR1 SGHRS, CDR2 YFSETQ. CDR3 size: 21 residues. As to this clone: What it binds is unknown.

Each sample contributed around 10^5 TCR templates to the assay. Measured with immunoSEQ multiplex PCR; TCRdb has only the in-frame clones, and not every one. The profile shows 90,000 to 140,000 clones, about 92% of them singletons. The rearrangement joins TRBV5-1 to TRBJ2-7; no clear D. The source is a human donor in good health. The sample was CD4+ T cells sorted from blood. The CDR3 region is CASSLFPQLVGHFGSTYEQYF. DNA for the CDR3: TGCGCCAGCAGCTTGTTTCCCCAACTTGTGGGCCATTTTGGCAGCACCTACGAGCAGTACTTC.